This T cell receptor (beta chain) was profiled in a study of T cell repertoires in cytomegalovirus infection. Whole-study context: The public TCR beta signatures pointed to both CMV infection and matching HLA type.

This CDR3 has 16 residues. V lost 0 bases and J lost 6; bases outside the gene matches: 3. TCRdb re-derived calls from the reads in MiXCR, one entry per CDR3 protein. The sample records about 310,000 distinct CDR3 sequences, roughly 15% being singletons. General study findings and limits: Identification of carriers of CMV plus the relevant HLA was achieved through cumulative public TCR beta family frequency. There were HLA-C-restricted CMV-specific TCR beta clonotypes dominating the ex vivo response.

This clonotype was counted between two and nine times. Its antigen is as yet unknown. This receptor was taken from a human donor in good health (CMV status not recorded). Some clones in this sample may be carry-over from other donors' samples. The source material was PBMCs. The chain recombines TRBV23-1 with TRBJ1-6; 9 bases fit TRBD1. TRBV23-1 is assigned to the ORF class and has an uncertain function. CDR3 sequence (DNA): TGCGCCAGCAGTCAATCTGACAGGGGGACTAATTCACCCCTCCACTTT. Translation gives CASSQSDRGTNSPLHF.